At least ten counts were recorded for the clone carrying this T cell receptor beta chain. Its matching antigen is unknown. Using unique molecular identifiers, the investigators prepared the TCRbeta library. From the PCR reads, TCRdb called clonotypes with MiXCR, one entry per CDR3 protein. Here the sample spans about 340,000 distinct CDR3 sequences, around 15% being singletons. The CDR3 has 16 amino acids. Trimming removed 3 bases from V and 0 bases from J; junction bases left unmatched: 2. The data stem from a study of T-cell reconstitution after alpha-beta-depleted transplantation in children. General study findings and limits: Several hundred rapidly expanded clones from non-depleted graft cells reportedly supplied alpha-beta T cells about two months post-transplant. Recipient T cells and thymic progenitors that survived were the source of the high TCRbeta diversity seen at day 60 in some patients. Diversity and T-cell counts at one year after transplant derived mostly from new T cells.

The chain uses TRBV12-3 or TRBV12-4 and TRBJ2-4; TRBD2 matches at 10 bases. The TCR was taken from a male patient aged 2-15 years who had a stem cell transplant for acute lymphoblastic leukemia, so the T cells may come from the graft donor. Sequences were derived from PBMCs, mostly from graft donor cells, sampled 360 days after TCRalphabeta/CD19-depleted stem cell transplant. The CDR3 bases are TGTGCCAGCAGTTTTCTAGCGGGAGAAGCCAAAAACATTCAGTACTTC. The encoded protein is CASSFLAGEAKNIQYF.